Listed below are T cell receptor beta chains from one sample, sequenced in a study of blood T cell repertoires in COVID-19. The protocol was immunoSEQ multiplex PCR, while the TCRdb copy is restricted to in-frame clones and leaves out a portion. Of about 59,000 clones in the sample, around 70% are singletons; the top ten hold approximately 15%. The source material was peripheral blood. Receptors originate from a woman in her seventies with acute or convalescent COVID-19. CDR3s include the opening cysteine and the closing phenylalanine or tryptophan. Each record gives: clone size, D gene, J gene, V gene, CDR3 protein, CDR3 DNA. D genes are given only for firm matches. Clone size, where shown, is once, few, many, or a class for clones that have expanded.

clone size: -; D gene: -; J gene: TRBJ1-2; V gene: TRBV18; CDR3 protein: CASSPPSVSDYGYTF; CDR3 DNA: TGTGCCAGCTCACCGCCCTCCGTGTCGGACTATGGCTACACCTTC
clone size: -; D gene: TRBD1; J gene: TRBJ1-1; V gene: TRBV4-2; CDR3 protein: CASSLSGTARLNTEAFF; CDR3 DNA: TGTGCCAGCAGCCTATCCGGGACAGCGCGACTGAACACTGAAGCTTTCTTT
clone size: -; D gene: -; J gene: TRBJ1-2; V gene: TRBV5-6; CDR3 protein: CASSFYQGLGFGYTF; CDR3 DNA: TGTGCCAGCAGCTTTTACCAGGGTCTTGGATTTGGCTACACCTTC
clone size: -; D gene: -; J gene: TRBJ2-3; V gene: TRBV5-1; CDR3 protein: CASSLGGSTDTQYF; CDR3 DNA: TGCGCCAGCAGCTTGGGCGGATCCACAGATACGCAGTATTTT
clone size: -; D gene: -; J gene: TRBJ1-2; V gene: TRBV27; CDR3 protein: CASSARGAGYGYTF; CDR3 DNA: TGTGCCAGCAGCGCCCGCGGGGCAGGCTATGGCTACACCTTC
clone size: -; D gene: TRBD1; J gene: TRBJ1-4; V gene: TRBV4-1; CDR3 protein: CASSQGEGGVEKLFF; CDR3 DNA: TGCGCCAGCAGCCAAGGCGAAGGGGGCGTTGAAAAACTGTTTTTT
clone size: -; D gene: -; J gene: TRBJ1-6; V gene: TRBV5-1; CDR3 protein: CASSSVGGQNSPLHF; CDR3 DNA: TGCGCCAGCAGCTCGGTTGGAGGGCAGAATTCACCCCTCCACTTT
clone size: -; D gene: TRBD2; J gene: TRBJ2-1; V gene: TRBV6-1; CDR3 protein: CASSEGFPGLAGPSSYNEQFF; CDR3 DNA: TGTGCCAGCAGTGAAGGGTTTCCGGGACTAGCGGGGCCGAGCTCCTACAATGAGCAGTTCTTC
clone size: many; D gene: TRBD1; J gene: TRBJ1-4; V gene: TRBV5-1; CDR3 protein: CASSRDTGGYNEKLFF; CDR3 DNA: TGCGCCAGCAGCCGAGACACAGGGGGCTATAATGAAAAACTGTTTTTT
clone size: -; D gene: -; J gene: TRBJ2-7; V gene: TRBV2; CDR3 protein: CASMEADLQYF; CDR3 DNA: TGTGCCAGCATGGAGGCCGACTTGCAGTACTTC
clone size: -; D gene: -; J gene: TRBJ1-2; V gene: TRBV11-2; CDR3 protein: CASSPHPGRMGGYTF; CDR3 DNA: TGTGCCAGCAGCCCCCATCCGGGTCGGATGGGTGGCTACACCTTC
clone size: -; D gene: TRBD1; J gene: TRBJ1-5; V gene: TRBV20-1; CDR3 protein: CSASKTGAREPQHF; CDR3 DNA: TGCAGTGCTAGTAAAACAGGGGCCCGGGAGCCCCAGCATTTT
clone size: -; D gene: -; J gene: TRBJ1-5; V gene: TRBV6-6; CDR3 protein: CATSGGLGNQPQHF; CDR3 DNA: TGTGCCACCTCGGGGGGGTTAGGTAATCAGCCCCAGCATTTT
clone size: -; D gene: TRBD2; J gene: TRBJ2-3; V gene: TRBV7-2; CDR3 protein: CASSLGPLGSGGATDTQYF; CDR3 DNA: TGTGCCAGCAGCTTAGGCCCCTTGGGTAGCGGGGGGGCAACAGATACGCAGTATTTT
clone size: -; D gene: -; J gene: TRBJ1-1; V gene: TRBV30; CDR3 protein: CAWRNRLGTEAFF; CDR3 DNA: TGTGCCTGGAGAAACAGGCTGGGGACTGAAGCTTTCTTT
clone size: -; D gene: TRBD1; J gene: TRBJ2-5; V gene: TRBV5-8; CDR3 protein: CASKGEQGMETQYF; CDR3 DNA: TGTGCCAGCAAAGGGGAACAGGGGATGGAGACCCAGTACTTC
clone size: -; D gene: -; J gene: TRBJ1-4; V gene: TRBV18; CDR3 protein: CASSVRGLATNEKLFF; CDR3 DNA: TGTGCCAGCTCCGTCCGCGGGCTAGCAACTAATGAAAAACTGTTTTTT
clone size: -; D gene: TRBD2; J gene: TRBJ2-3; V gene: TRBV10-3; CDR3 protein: CAISDPRGLAGDDTQYF; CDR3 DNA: TGTGCCATCAGTGACCCGAGGGGCCTAGCGGGGGATGATACGCAGTATTTT
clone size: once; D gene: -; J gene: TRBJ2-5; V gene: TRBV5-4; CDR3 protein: CASSLARGIRGETQYF; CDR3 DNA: TGTGCCAGCAGCTTGGCCCGTGGCATCCGCGGGGAGACCCAGTACTTC
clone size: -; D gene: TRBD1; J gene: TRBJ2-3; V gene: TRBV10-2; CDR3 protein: CASRRSGTGSGTDTQYF; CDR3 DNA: TGCGCCAGCAGAAGATCCGGGACAGGGTCAGGCACAGATACGCAGTATTTT
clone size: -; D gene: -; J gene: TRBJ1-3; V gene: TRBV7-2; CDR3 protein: CASTSQRGNTIYF; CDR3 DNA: TGTGCCAGCACCTCGCAGCGAGGAAACACCATATATTTT
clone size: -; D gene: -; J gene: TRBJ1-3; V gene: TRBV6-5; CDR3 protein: CASSDRLFGNTIYF; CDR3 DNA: TGTGCCAGCAGCGACAGATTATTTGGAAACACCATATATTTT
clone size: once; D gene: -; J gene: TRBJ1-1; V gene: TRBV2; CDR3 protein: CASQLQLGATNTEAFF; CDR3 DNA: TGTGCCAGCCAGCTCCAACTGGGGGCCACTAACACTGAAGCTTTCTTT
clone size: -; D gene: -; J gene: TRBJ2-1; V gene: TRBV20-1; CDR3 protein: CSAGGRNEQFF; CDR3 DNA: TGCAGTGCTGGAGGCCGGAATGAGCAGTTCTTC
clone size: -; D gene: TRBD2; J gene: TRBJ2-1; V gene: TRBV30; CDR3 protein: CAWSGSSGGPGRSYNEQFF; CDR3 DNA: TGTGCCTGGAGTGGGAGTAGCGGGGGGCCCGGTAGGTCCTACAATGAGCAGTTCTTC
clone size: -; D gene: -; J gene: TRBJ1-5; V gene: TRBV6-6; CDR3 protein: CASRQGNNQPQHF; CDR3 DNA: TGTGCCAGCAGACAGGGAAACAATCAGCCCCAGCATTTT
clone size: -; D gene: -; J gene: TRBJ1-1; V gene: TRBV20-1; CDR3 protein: CSALRTSEAFF; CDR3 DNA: TGCAGTGCCCTACGGACATCTGAAGCTTTCTTT
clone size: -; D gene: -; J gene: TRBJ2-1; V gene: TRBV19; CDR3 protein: CASGADYNEQFF; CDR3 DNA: TGTGCCAGTGGGGCAGACTACAATGAGCAGTTCTTC
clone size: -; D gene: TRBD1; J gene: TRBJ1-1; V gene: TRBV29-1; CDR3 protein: CTYRQGGTQTEAFF; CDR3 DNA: TGCACCTACCGACAGGGGGGAACGCAAACTGAAGCTTTCTTT
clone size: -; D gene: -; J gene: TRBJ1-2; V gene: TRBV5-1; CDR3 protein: CASSLGAGAYGYTF; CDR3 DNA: TGCGCCAGCAGCTTAGGGGCAGGGGCGTATGGCTACACCTTC
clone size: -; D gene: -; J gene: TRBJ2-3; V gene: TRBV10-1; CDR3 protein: CASSEQGTDTQYF; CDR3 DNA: TGCGCCAGCAGTGAGCAGGGGACAGATACGCAGTATTTT
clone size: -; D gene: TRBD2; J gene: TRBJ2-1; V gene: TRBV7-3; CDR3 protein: CASSSKGLAGVSNEQFF; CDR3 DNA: TGTGCCAGCAGCTCCAAGGGACTAGCGGGGGTCAGCAATGAGCAGTTCTTC
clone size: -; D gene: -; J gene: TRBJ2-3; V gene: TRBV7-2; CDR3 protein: CASSGGAADTQYF; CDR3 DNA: TGTGCCAGCAGCGGGGGGGCCGCAGATACGCAGTATTTT
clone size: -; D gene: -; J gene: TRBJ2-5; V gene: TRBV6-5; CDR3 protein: CASSSYGTQYF; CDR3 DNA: TGTGCCAGCAGCTCATACGGGACCCAGTACTTC
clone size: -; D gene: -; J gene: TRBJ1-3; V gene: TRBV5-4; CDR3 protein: CASSLTGTGNTIYF; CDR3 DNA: TGTGCCAGCAGCTTAACAGGGACTGGAAACACCATATATTTT
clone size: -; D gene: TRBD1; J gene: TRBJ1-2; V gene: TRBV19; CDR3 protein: CASSPLSGTGNGGYTF; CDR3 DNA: TGTGCCAGTAGTCCTCTTTCCGGGACAGGGAACGGTGGCTACACCTTC
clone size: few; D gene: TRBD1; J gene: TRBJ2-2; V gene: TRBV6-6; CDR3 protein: CASTKTGTQGAGELFF; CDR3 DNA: TGTGCCAGCACCAAAACCGGGACACAGGGGGCCGGGGAGCTGTTTTTT
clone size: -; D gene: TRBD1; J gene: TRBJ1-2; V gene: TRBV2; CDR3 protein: CASNPGTARRYGYTF; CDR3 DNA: TGTGCCAGCAACCCCGGGACAGCCAGACGCTATGGCTACACCTTC
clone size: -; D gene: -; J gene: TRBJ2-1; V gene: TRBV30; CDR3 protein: CAWSVRGNEQFF; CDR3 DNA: TGTGCCTGGAGTGTACGAGGGAATGAGCAGTTCTTC
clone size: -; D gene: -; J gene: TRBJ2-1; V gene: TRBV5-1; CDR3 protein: CASSLGSSYNEQFF; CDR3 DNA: TGCGCCAGCAGCTTGGGCAGCTCCTACAATGAGCAGTTCTTC
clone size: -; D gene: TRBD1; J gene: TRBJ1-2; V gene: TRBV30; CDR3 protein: CAWSGVRGQHGYTF; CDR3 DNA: TGTGCCTGGAGTGGGGTCAGGGGGCAGCATGGCTACACCTTC
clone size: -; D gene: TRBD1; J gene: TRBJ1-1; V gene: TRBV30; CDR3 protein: CAWEQGMGTEAFF; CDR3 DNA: TGTGCCTGGGAACAGGGGATGGGCACTGAAGCTTTCTTT
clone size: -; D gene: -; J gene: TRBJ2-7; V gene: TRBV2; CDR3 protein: CASSAQGLVYEQYF; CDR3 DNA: TGTGCCAGCAGTGCTCAGGGTCTCGTCTACGAGCAGTACTTC
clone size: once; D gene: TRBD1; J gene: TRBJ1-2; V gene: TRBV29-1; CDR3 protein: CSVGQGYGYTF; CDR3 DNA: TGCAGCGTTGGACAGGGATATGGCTACACCTTC
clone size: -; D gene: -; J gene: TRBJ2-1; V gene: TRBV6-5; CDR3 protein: CASFSLPGNEQFF; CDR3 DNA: TGTGCCAGCTTTAGTTTACCCGGCAATGAGCAGTTCTTC
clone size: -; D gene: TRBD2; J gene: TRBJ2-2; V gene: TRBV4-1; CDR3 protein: CASSLGPTSANTGELFF; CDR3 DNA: TGCGCCAGCAGCCTCGGGCCGACTAGCGCGAACACCGGGGAGCTGTTTTTT
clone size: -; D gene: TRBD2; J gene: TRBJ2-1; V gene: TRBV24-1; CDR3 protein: CATSDSSGGVFHNEQFF; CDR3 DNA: TGTGCCACCAGTGATTCTAGCGGGGGGGTTTTTCACAATGAGCAGTTCTTC
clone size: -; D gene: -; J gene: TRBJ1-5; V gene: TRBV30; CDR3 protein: CAWSVGPNQPQHF; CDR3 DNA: TGTGCCTGGAGTGTTGGGCCCAATCAGCCCCAGCATTTT
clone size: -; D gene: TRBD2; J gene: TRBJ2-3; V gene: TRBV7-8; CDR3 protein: CASSYLLTGGRNTQYF; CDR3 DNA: TGTGCCAGCAGCTACCTCTTGACGGGGGGGAGGAATACGCAGTATTTT
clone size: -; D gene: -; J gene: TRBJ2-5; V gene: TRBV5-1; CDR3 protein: CASSYGGETQYF; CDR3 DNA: TGCGCCAGCAGTTATGGGGGCGAGACCCAGTACTTC
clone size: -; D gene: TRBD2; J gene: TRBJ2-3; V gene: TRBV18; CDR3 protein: CASSRARVLAGGTDTQYF; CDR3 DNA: TGTGCCAGCTCACGGGCCCGTGTGTTAGCGGGGGGCACAGATACGCAGTATTTT
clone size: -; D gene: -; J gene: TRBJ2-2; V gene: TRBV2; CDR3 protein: CASRDRNTGELFF; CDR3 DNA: TGTGCCAGCAGGGACAGAAACACCGGGGAGCTGTTTTTT
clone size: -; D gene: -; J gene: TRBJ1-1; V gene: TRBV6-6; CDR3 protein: CASKPTVSTEAFF; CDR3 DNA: TGTGCCAGCAAGCCAACGGTGAGCACTGAAGCTTTCTTT
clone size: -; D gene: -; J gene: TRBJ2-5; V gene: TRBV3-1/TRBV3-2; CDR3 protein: CASSQEMSLPETQYF; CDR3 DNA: TGTGCCAGCAGCCAAGAGATGAGTCTACCAGAGACCCAGTACTTC
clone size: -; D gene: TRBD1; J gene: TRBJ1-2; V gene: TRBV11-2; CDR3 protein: CASSFGRNQGAGGYTF; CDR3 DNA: TGTGCCAGCAGCTTTGGCCGCAATCAGGGGGCGGGTGGCTACACCTTC
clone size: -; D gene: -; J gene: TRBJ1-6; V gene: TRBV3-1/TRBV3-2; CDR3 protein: CASSRGTGGNSPLHF; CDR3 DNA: TGTGCCAGCAGTCGTGGGACGGGGGGGAATTCACCCCTCCACTTT